These T cell receptor beta chains were read from a single sample in a study of T cell repertoires in cytomegalovirus infection. Antigens of these TCRs are unknown. TCRdb processed the reads anew with MiXCR; each CDR3 protein has one entry. The sample has approximately 470,000 distinct CDR3 sequences; about 39% are singletons. This material consisted of cultured PBMCs, taken from culture after CMV antigen stimulation. The receptors derive from a human donor in good health (CMV status not recorded). Some clones in this sample may be carry-over from other donors' samples. CDR3s include the opening cysteine and the closing phenylalanine or tryptophan. The D gene is left open where the match is weak. Expanded clones are given a class, and other clones once, few, many or no size at all.

D: .
J: TRBJ1-6
size: .
V: TRBV6-1
DNA: TGTGCCAGCAGTGAAGATGCGGCGTGGAGCTCCTATAATTCACCCCTCCACTTT
CDR3: CASSEDAAWSSYNSPLHF

D: TRBD1
J: TRBJ1-1
size: .
V: TRBV20-1
DNA: TGCAGTGCTTACCAGGGGGCCAGAACTGAAGCTTTCTTT
CDR3: CSAYQGARTEAFF

D: TRBD2
J: TRBJ2-5
size: .
V: TRBV28
DNA: TGTGCCAGCAGCCCCCAAGGAGCGGGGGACCAAGAGACCCAGTACTTC
CDR3: CASSPQGAGDQETQYF

D: TRBD2
J: TRBJ2-1
size: few
V: TRBV7-2
DNA: TGTGCCAGCAGCCCCCTGGCGGGGGGACAGTTCTTC
CDR3: CASSPLAGGQFF

D: .
J: TRBJ2-7
size: .
V: TRBV7-1
DNA: TGTGCCAGCAGCCCCCCGAGGACAGCAGGCTACTCCTACGAGCAGTACTTC
CDR3: CASSPPRTAGYSYEQYF

D: .
J: TRBJ1-2
size: .
V: TRBV11-2
DNA: TGTGCCAGCAGCTTTTTTCCCGGGGCAGGGGTATATGGCTACACCTTC
CDR3: CASSFFPGAGVYGYTF

D: .
J: TRBJ2-1
size: .
V: TRBV12-5
DNA: TGTGCTAGTGGTTCGCCGGACAGCCGATCGAGCTCCTACAATGAGCAGTTCTTC
CDR3: CASGSPDSRSSSYNEQFF

D: .
J: TRBJ2-2
size: .
V: TRBV19
DNA: TGTGCCAGTGGTCTGGATTCGAACACCGGGGAGCTGTTTTTT
CDR3: CASGLDSNTGELFF

D: .
J: TRBJ1-1
size: .
V: TRBV18
DNA: TGTGCCAGCTCACCTCCGACGAACACTGAAGCTTTCTTT
CDR3: CASSPPTNTEAFF

D: TRBD1
J: TRBJ1-4
size: .
V: TRBV6-5
DNA: TGTGCCAGCACCTACGGGACAGGGGTCGGAAAACTGTTTTTT
CDR3: CASTYGTGVGKLFF

D: TRBD1
J: TRBJ2-1
size: few
V: TRBV6-2/TRBV6-3
DNA: TGTGCCAGCAGTTCATGGACAGGGGGCTACAATGAGCAGTTCTTC
CDR3: CASSSWTGGYNEQFF

D: .
J: TRBJ1-5
size: .
V: TRBV12-3/TRBV12-4
DNA: TGTGCCAGCCGTGGGGGGAAAAATCAGCCCCAGCATTTT
CDR3: CASRGGKNQPQHF

D: .
J: TRBJ2-1
size: few
V: TRBV6-1
DNA: TGTGCCAGCAGTGACCAGGGCTATGAGCAGTTCTTC
CDR3: CASSDQGYEQFF

D: .
J: TRBJ1-1
size: few
V: TRBV15
DNA: TGTGCCACCAGCAGAGACAGGGGACGGAACACTGAAGCTTTCTTT
CDR3: CATSRDRGRNTEAFF

D: .
J: TRBJ1-2
size: .
V: TRBV7-2
DNA: TGTGCCAGCAGCTCCCCAGGGGACTATGGCTACACCTTC
CDR3: CASSSPGDYGYTF

D: TRBD1
J: TRBJ2-7
size: .
V: TRBV28
DNA: TGTGCCAGCACCCCGGGACAGTCCTCCTACGAGCAGTACTTC
CDR3: CASTPGQSSYEQYF

D: .
J: TRBJ2-3
size: .
V: TRBV5-4
DNA: TGTGCCAGCAGCGCAGAGGGGATAGATACGCAGTATTTT
CDR3: CASSAEGIDTQYF

D: TRBD2
J: TRBJ2-2
size: .
V: TRBV6-1
DNA: TGTGCCACTCTGGGACTAGCGGGAGGACTAAACACCGGGGAGCTGTTTTTT
CDR3: CATLGLAGGLNTGELFF

D: .
J: TRBJ2-1
size: .
V: TRBV7-2
DNA: TGTGCCAGCAGCCCAGGTTGGGGGAATGAGCAGTTCTTC
CDR3: CASSPGWGNEQFF

D: .
J: TRBJ1-3
size: .
V: TRBV4-1
DNA: TGCGCCAGCAGCCAAAACACCTACTCTGGAAACACCATATATTTT
CDR3: CASSQNTYSGNTIYF

D: .
J: TRBJ1-1
size: .
V: TRBV7-9
DNA: TGTGCCAGCACCATTGCCGGGACCCTGAACACTGAAGCTTTCTTT
CDR3: CASTIAGTLNTEAFF

D: TRBD2
J: TRBJ2-2
size: many
V: TRBV4-3
DNA: TGCGCCAGCAGCCAAGGAGCGGGGACGAACACCGGGGAGCTGTTTTTT
CDR3: CASSQGAGTNTGELFF

D: .
J: TRBJ2-1
size: .
V: TRBV4-3
DNA: TGCGCCAGCAGCCAATTCGACAGGTCGCATGAGCAGTTCTTC
CDR3: CASSQFDRSHEQFF

D: .
J: TRBJ2-5
size: few
V: TRBV7-2
DNA: TGTGCCAGCAGCGCCCTATTGGAGACCCAGTACTTC
CDR3: CASSALLETQYF

D: .
J: TRBJ2-5
size: .
V: TRBV7-2
DNA: TGTGCCAGCAGCTCCGACGCTGGACTCCAAGAGACCCAGTACTTC
CDR3: CASSSDAGLQETQYF

D: TRBD1
J: TRBJ1-2
size: .
V: TRBV7-6
DNA: TGTGCCAGCAGCTTGGGACAGGTGGGAGGCTACACCTTC
CDR3: CASSLGQVGGYTF

D: .
J: TRBJ2-2
size: .
V: TRBV4-3
DNA: TGCGCCAGCAGCCAAGAACAGGGATACACCGGGGAGCTGTTTTTT
CDR3: CASSQEQGYTGELFF

D: .
J: TRBJ2-7
size: many
V: TRBV7-2
DNA: TGTGCCAGCAGCTTAGCGGGGCGGTACGAGCAGTACTTC
CDR3: CASSLAGRYEQYF

D: TRBD1
J: TRBJ2-3
size: .
V: TRBV4-2
DNA: TGTGCCAGCAGCCAAGGGACAGGGGGCCAAGATACGCAGTATTTT
CDR3: CASSQGTGGQDTQYF

D: TRBD1
J: TRBJ2-5
size: .
V: TRBV10-3
DNA: TGTGCCATCAGCACAGGGGGGACGGAGACCCAGTACTTC
CDR3: CAISTGGTETQYF

D: .
J: TRBJ2-4
size: .
V: TRBV7-2
DNA: TGTGCCAGCAGCGCTACCAAAAACATTCAGTACTTC
CDR3: CASSATKNIQYF

D: TRBD1
J: TRBJ1-1
size: many
V: TRBV7-2
DNA: TGTGCCAGCAGAAGGGACAGGGGACAGAACACTGAAGCTTTCTTT
CDR3: CASRRDRGQNTEAFF

D: .
J: TRBJ2-1
size: .
V: TRBV7-8
DNA: TGTGCCAGCAGCCTCACTGCTGAGGAACCAAAAAAGGGTAGCAATGAGCAGTTCTTC
CDR3: CASSLTAEEPKKGSNEQFF

D: .
J: TRBJ1-6
size: .
V: TRBV3-1
DNA: TGTGCCAGCAGCCAAGTAATAGGGAGTTCACCCCTCCACTTT
CDR3: CASSQVIGSSPLHF

D: TRBD2
J: TRBJ2-1
size: few
V: TRBV7-7
DNA: TGTGCCAGCAGCGCGCTCAGGCGGCCTAGCGGGAGGGGCTCCTACAATGAGCAGTTCTTC
CDR3: CASSALRRPSGRGSYNEQFF

D: .
J: TRBJ2-5
size: few
V: TRBV7-8
DNA: TGTGCCAGCAGCTTAGCGGAGCCCAGGGGAAAGACCCAGTACTTC
CDR3: CASSLAEPRGKTQYF

D: .
J: TRBJ2-7
size: few
V: TRBV12-3/TRBV12-4
DNA: TGTGCCAGCAGCTCCCTGACACCTTACGAGCAGTACTTC
CDR3: CASSSLTPYEQYF

D: .
J: TRBJ1-5
size: .
V: TRBV20-1
DNA: TGCAGTGCTAGAGAACCCAATCAGCCCCAGCATTTT
CDR3: CSAREPNQPQHF

D: .
J: TRBJ1-6
size: .
V: TRBV12-3/TRBV12-4
DNA: TGTGCCAGCAGCACTTCCCGCTCACCCCTCCACTTT
CDR3: CASSTSRSPLHF

D: .
J: TRBJ2-3
size: .
V: TRBV18
DNA: TGTGCCAGCTCACCACCTAGGACTCCTAGATCTAGCACAGATACGCAGTATTTT
CDR3: CASSPPRTPRSSTDTQYF

D: .
J: TRBJ1-3
size: .
V: TRBV12-3/TRBV12-4
DNA: TGTGCCAGTAGGACCTATGGCGACACCATATATTTT
CDR3: CASRTYGDTIYF

D: .
J: TRBJ1-1
size: .
V: TRBV19
DNA: TGTGCCAGTAGGAACCGAGGTGGGCCGAACACTGAAGCTTTCTTT
CDR3: CASRNRGGPNTEAFF

D: .
J: TRBJ2-3
size: few
V: TRBV7-9
DNA: TGTGCCAGCAGCTTAGGGAGTATGGTTTCGGATACGCAGTATTTT
CDR3: CASSLGSMVSDTQYF

D: .
J: TRBJ1-4
size: .
V: TRBV7-2
DNA: TGTGCCAGCAGCTTAAGAGGGCTCTCGGGGACCAAACTGTTTTTT
CDR3: CASSLRGLSGTKLFF

D: .
J: TRBJ2-6
size: few
V: TRBV4-2
DNA: TGTGCCAGCAGCCAAGGCACCTCACTTGGGAGTGGGGCCAACGTCCTGACTTTC
CDR3: CASSQGTSLGSGANVLTF

D: .
J: TRBJ2-7
size: few
V: TRBV7-2
DNA: TGTGCCAGCAGCTTACTAAGCGGCCGCGACGAGCAGTACTTC
CDR3: CASSLLSGRDEQYF

D: .
J: TRBJ2-6
size: .
V: TRBV12-5
DNA: TGTGCTAGTGGTTTGGTCTTGGGGCTCACTGGGGCCAACGTCCTGACTTTC
CDR3: CASGLVLGLTGANVLTF

D: .
J: TRBJ2-5
size: .
V: TRBV12-3/TRBV12-4
DNA: TGTGCCAGCAGTCGGCAAGGGGGGGGAGAGACCCAGTACTTC
CDR3: CASSRQGGGETQYF

D: .
J: TRBJ2-7
size: .
V: TRBV7-2
DNA: TGTGCCAGCAGCTTAGTCCCCCAGCGGGCCTACGAGCAGTACTTC
CDR3: CASSLVPQRAYEQYF

D: .
J: TRBJ1-6
size: .
V: TRBV7-8
DNA: TGTGCCAGCAGTTTTACACAATATAATTCACCCCTCCACTTT
CDR3: CASSFTQYNSPLHF

D: .
J: TRBJ1-1
size: .
V: TRBV7-9
DNA: TGTGCCAGCACCGAATGGGACACTGAAGCTTTCTTT
CDR3: CASTEWDTEAFF

D: .
J: TRBJ1-4
size: .
V: TRBV12-3/TRBV12-4
DNA: TGTGCCAGCAGCTGGGGGGGGAGAAAACTGTTTTTT
CDR3: CASSWGGRKLFF

D: TRBD1
J: TRBJ2-7
size: .
V: TRBV27
DNA: TGTGCCAGCAGTCCGAAGAGGGACAGGGTTTACGAGCAGTACTTC
CDR3: CASSPKRDRVYEQYF

D: TRBD1
J: TRBJ2-2
size: .
V: TRBV7-9
DNA: TGTGCCAGCAGCTTATCGGGACAGGACACCGGGGAGCTGTTTTTT
CDR3: CASSLSGQDTGELFF

D: .
J: TRBJ1-6
size: .
V: TRBV20-1
DNA: TGCAGTGCTAGGGCAGGGCGGGATTCACCCCTCCACTTT
CDR3: CSARAGRDSPLHF